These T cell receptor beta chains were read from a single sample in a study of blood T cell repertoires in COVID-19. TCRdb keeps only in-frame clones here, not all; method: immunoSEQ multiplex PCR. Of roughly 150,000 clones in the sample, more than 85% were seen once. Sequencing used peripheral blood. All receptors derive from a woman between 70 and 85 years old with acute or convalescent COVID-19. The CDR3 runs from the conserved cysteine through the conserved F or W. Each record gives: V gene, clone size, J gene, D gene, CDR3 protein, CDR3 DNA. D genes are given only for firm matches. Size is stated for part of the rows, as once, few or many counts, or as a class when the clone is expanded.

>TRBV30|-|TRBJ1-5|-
CAWSDTNQPQHF
TGTGCCTGGAGTGACACAAATCAGCCCCAGCATTTT
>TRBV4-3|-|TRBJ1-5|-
CASSQGTESRAQHF
TGCGCCAGCAGCCAAGGGACAGAAAGTAGGGCCCAGCATTTT
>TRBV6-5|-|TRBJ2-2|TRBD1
CASRKGTVNTGELFF
TGTGCCAGCAGGAAAGGGACAGTTAACACCGGGGAGCTGTTTTTT
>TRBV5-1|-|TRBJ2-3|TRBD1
CASSPRTGGVSTDTQYF
TGCGCCAGCAGCCCCCGGACAGGGGGCGTAAGCACAGATACGCAGTATTTT
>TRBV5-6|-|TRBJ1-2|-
CASSLDAVYGYTF
TGTGCCAGCAGCTTGGATGCAGTTTATGGCTACACCTTC
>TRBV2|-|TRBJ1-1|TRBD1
CASKGDSLNTEAFF
TGTGCCAGCAAAGGGGACAGCTTGAACACTGAAGCTTTCTTT
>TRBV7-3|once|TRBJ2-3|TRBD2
CASSLTGLAGITDTQYF
TGTGCCAGCAGCTTAACAGGACTAGCGGGGATCACAGATACGCAGTATTTT
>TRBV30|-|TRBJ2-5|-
CAALWAGETQYF
TGTGCCGCTTTATGGGCGGGGGAGACCCAGTACTTC
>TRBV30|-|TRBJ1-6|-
CAWTRSGWNNSPLHF
TGTGCCTGGACTCGGAGCGGGTGGAATAATTCACCCCTCCACTTT
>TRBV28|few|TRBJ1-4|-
CASSYHGEKLFF
TGTGCCAGCAGCTATCACGGTGAAAAACTGTTTTTT
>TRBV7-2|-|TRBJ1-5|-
CASSVTFNQPQHF
TGTGCCAGCAGTGTAACTTTTAATCAGCCCCAGCATTTT
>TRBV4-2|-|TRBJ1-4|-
CASSQESKPEKLFF
TGTGCCAGCAGCCAAGAGAGCAAGCCTGAAAAACTGTTTTTT
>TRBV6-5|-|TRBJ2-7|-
CASSRDSYEQYF
TGTGCCAGCAGTCGTGACTCATACGAGCAGTACTTC
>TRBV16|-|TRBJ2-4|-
CASSQSALNIQYF
TGTGCCAGCAGCCAATCGGCCCTAAACATTCAGTACTTC
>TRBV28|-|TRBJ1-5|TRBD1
CASRYRGRVNQPQHF
TGTGCCAGCAGGTACAGGGGGCGAGTCAATCAGCCCCAGCATTTT
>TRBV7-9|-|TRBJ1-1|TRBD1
CASSRGTGGIGTEAFF
TGTGCCAGCAGCCGAGGGACAGGGGGCATCGGCACTGAAGCTTTCTTT
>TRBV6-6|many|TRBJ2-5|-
CASSYGSQQETQYF
TGTGCCAGCAGTTACGGGTCACAGCAAGAGACCCAGTACTTC
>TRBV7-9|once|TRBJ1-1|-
CASSFGEAFF
TGTGCCAGCAGCTTCGGGGAAGCTTTCTTT